The present entry profiles one TCR beta chain with its context. This sample stems from a study of response to subunit inactivated influenza vaccine. TCRdb called the RT-PCR reads again in MiXCR, with one record for every CDR3 protein. The sample records about 500,000 distinct CDR3 sequences, 16% being singletons. The CDR3 loop spans 15 amino acids. Trimming stripped 0 bases from V and 2 bases from J, with 11 bases between. Germline CDR1 is SGHRS and CDR2 is YFSETQ. The chain combines TRBV5-1 with TRBJ1-2; no definite D call. The source is a man aged 50-75 years who received an inactivated influenza vaccine. Here the sequenced sample was CD4+ T cells sorted from PBMCs, taken less than 25 months after vaccination. CDR3 protein: CASSLGQQTNYGYTF. CDR3 DNA sequence: TGCGCCAGCAGCTTGGGGCAGCAGACGAACTATGGCTACACCTTC.